This T cell receptor (beta chain) was sequenced during a study of T cell changes during pregnancy in multiple sclerosis. This CDR3 is built from 15 residues. Germline loops: CDR1 SGDLS, CDR2 YYNGEE. The V and J ends lost 6 bases and 7 bases respectively, with 20 bases between them. Assay used: immunoSEQ multiplex PCR; TCRdb lists only in-frame clones, some missing. This table has about 99,000 clones, around nine tenths appearing once. The receptor was isolated from a female donor with multiple sclerosis, enrolled in a pregnancy study. The starting material was peripheral blood, obtained after pregnancy. The chain uses TRBV9 and TRBJ2-1; TRBD2 might be the D (5 bases). CDR3 in amino acids: CASTPGLPSGNEQFF. DNA for the CDR3: TGTGCCAGCACCCCGGGGTTACCTTCGGGGAATGAGCAGTTCTTC.